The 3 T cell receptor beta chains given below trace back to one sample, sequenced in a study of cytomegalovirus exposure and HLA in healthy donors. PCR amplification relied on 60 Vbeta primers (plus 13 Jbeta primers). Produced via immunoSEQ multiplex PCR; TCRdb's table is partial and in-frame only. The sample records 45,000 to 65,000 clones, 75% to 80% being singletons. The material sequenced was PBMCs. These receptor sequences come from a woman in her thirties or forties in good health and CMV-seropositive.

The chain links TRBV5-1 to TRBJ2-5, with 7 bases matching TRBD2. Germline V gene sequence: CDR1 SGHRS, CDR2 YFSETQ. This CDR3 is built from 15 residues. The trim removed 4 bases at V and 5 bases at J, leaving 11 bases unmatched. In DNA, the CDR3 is TGCGCCAGCAGCCGCCAGACTAGCAGGGTGGAGACCCAGTACTTC. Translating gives CASSRQTSRVETQYF.

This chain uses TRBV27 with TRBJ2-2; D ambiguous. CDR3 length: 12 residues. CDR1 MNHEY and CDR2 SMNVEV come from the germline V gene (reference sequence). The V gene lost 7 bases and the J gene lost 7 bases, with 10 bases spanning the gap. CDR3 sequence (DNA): TGTGCCAGCAAGAGTGCCCACGGGGAGCTGTTTTTT. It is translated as CASKSAHGELFF.

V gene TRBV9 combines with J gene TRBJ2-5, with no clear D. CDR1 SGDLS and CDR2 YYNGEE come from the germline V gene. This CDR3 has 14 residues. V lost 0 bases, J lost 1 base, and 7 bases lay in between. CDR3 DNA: TGTGCCAGCAGCGTAGAAGTCAGCCAAGAGACCCAGTACTTC. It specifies CASSVEVSQETQYF.